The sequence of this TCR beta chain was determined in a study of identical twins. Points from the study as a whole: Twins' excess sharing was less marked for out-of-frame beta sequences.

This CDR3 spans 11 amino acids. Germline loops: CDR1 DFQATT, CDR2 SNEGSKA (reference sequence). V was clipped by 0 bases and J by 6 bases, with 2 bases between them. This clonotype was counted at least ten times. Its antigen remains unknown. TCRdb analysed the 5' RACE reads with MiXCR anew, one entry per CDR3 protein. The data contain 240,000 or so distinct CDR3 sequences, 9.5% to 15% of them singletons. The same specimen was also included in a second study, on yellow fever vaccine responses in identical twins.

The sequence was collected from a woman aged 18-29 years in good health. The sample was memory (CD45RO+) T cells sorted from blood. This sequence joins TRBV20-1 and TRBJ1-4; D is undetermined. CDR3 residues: CSARDYEKLFF. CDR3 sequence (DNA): TGCAGTGCTAGAGATTATGAAAAACTGTTTTTT.